A single sample gave rise to the 26 T cell receptor beta chains below, sequenced in a study of regulatory T cells in long-lasting Graves disease. Arm-PCR of CDR3 regions and iRepertoire HTBI primers were the basis on which TCR beta libraries were built. MiXCR, applied by TCRdb to the multiplex PCR reads, yields one record per CDR3 protein. The sample lists 400,000 to 500,000 distinct CDR3 sequences, about a sixth seen once, with 23% in the top ten. Time point given: newly diagnosed GD, antithyroid drugs for less than 3 months. Isolated PBMC RNA provided the starting material for the TCR library. The data also belong to a second study, concerning T cells in Graves' hyperthyroidism and ophthalmopathy.

The material was peripheral blood mononuclear cells (PBMCs), obtained at new diagnosis, from a patient treated with antithyroid drugs. The receptors stem from a woman younger than 30 with Graves disease.

In this sample, this clonotype turned up many times. The rearrangement links TRBV6-1 to TRBJ1-1; D gene uncertain. The CDR3 loop spans 14 amino acids. The ends were cut back, 2 bases at V and 3 bases at J, with 10 bases in the middle. In germline, CDR1 is MNHNS, CDR2 SASEGT. Here the CDR3 DNA reads TGTGCCAGCAGTGAAAGGAAGTTGGACACTGAAGCTTTCTTT. Translation gives CASSERKLDTEAFF.

This clonotype came up a few times. The chain couples TRBV30 to TRBJ1-4; no clear D. Trimming cost V 4 bases and J 6 bases, with 6 bases left between them. The CDR3 sequence is 11 residues long. Germline V CDR1 and CDR2: GTSNPN, SVGIG (reference sequence). CDR3 protein: CAWTHDEKLFF. CDR3 DNA sequence: TGTGCCTGGACACACGATGAAAAACTGTTTTTT.

The CDR3 sequence is CASSVEGSPLHF. The CDR3 DNA sequence: TGTGCCAGCAGCGTAGAGGGTTCACCCCTCCACTTT. The V and J genes are TRBV9 and TRBJ1-6; D is ambiguous. This CDR3 is built from 12 residues. CDR1 and CDR2 from the germline V gene are SGDLS and YYNGEE. V was clipped by 0 bases and J by 9 bases, with 4 bases between them.

This clonotype showed up many times. V usage is TRBV10-3 and J usage is TRBJ1-1; TRBD1 matches 7 bases. CDR1 ENHRY and CDR2 SYGVKD come from the germline V gene. The CDR3 consists of 16 residues. Germline trimming cut 0 bases from V and 1 base from J; bases unmatched to any gene: 5. This CDR3 is CAISESNNRGNTEAFF. The DNA for the CDR3 is TGTGCCATCAGTGAGTCGAACAACAGGGGGAACACTGAAGCTTTCTTT.

Notes on this clonotype: A read error is the likely source, as a far larger clone sits one nucleotide away. The chain employs TRBV11-3 and TRBJ2-3; D is uncertain. The J call may not be correct, given that the DNA end is closer to TRBJ2-1. The germline CDR1 and CDR2 sequences are SGHNT and YENEEA. CDR3 length: 13 residues. The CDR3 sequence is CASSLGTKDEQFF. The DNA for the CDR3 is TGTGCCAGCAGCTTAGGTACGAAGGATGAGCAGTTCTTC.

This clonotype occurred many times. The chain uses TRBV10-3 and TRBJ2-5, with TRBD1 matching over 11 bases. The V segment lost 4 bases and the J segment 1 base; nucleotides outside the gene matches: 5. The CDR3 is 16 amino acids. The germline gives CDR1 ENHRY, CDR2 SYGVKD. CDR3 residues: CAISAGTGGIQETQYF. The CDR3 DNA reads as TGTGCCATCAGTGCTGGGACAGGGGGAATCCAAGAGACCCAGTACTTC.

This clonotype has ten or more counts. The chain couples TRBV28 to TRBJ1-5; D gene ambiguous. The CDR3 covers 14 residues. The germline gives CDR1 MDHEN, CDR2 SYDVKM. Trimming left V 3 bases short and J 3 bases short, with 9 bases between. The CDR3 region has the DNA TGTGCCAGCAGTTTGACTAGGCCCAATCAGCCCCAGCATTTT. It is translated as CASSLTRPNQPQHF.

V gene TRBV19 combines with J gene TRBJ1-2; 8 nucleotides match TRBD1. Germline V gives CDR1 LNHDA, CDR2 SQIVND (reference sequence). The V and J ends lost 0 bases and 0 bases, in that order; junction bases with no gene match: 3. The CDR3 is 16 residues long. The CDR3 is CASSIDGTGTNYGYTF. The CDR3 DNA reads as TGTGCCAGTAGTATAGATGGGACAGGTACTAACTATGGCTACACCTTC.

This clonotype was detected ten times or more. The rearrangement uses TRBV6-1 and TRBJ2-7; 8 nucleotides align to TRBD2. The length of the CDR3 is 14 residues. V was clipped by 8 bases and J by 4 bases; unmatched bases: 10. Per the germline V gene, CDR1 is MNHNS and CDR2 is SASEGT. CDR3 nucleotide sequence: TGTGCCAGCCGCACTAGCGGCCAAGGGTACGAGCAGTACTTC. Protein sequence: CASRTSGQGYEQYF.

This clonotype was seen many times. This chain connects TRBV7-9 to TRBJ2-1; D uncertain. Per germline, CDR1 SEHNR and CDR2 FQNEAQ (reference sequence). This CDR3 comprises 14 residues. Trimming removed 1 base from V and 9 bases from J, with 13 bases in between. The CDR3 DNA sequence: TGTGCCAGCAGCTTAGATTCGGATAACAGTGAGCAGTTCTTC. Its protein product is CASSLDSDNSEQFF.

This clonotype occurred many times. The chain employs TRBV11-3 and TRBJ2-2, with 8 bases lining up with TRBD2. The CDR3 covers 17 residues. Trimming cost V 1 base and J 4 bases; bases outside gene matches: 8. The germline V gene has CDR1 SGHNT and CDR2 YENEEA. CDR3 DNA sequence: TGTGCCAGCAGCTTAGGATTGGAGCGGGAGTTCACCGGGGAGCTGTTTTTT. This translates into CASSLGLEREFTGELFF.

The table lists this clonotype with many counts. This rearrangement joins TRBV28 to TRBJ2-3; 8 nucleotides line up with TRBD1. V shed 5 bases, J shed 4 bases, and the junction held 11 bases outside the gene matches. The CDR3 consists of 16 residues. Germline V gene data show CDR1 as MDHEN and CDR2 as SYDVKM. Here the CDR3 reads CASSAWTGLSADTQYF. The CDR3 DNA reads TGTGCCAGCAGTGCATGGACAGGGTTGAGCGCAGATACGCAGTATTTT.

This clonotype was found many times. This rearrangement joins TRBV29-1 to TRBJ1-1; a possible D gene is TRBD1 (5 bases). The V and J ends lost 4 bases and 1 base respectively, with 13 bases between them. This CDR3 is 14 amino acids long. Germline values: CDR1 SQVTM, CDR2 ANQGSEA. The CDR3 DNA follows: TGCAGCGTTGGGATCGGGGCGGCGAACACTGAAGCTTTCTTT. It yields the protein CSVGIGAANTEAFF.

In its sample, this clonotype was seen many times. The genes are TRBV30 and TRBJ2-1; D remains ambiguous. CDR1 is GTSNPN and CDR2 is SVGIG in the germline V gene (reference sequence). V was cut by 1 base and J by 2 bases, with 0 bases left in between. This CDR3 has 11 amino acids. CDR3 sequence: CAWSAYNEQFF. DNA for the CDR3: TGTGCCTGGAGTGCCTACAATGAGCAGTTCTTC.

Many counts were recorded for this clonotype. This sequence joins TRBV12-3 or TRBV12-4 and TRBJ1-3; TRBD1 aligns across 9 bases. This CDR3 is 18 amino acids long. V lost 5 bases and J lost 0; bases outside the gene matches: 11. CDR3 in amino acids: CASSQEYGTGLSGNTIYF. In nucleotides, the CDR3 is TGTGCCAGCAGTCAAGAATACGGGACAGGGCTCTCTGGAAACACCATATATTTT.

This clonotype was counted a few times. This rearrangement joins TRBV3-1 to TRBJ1-2; D might be TRBD1 (5 bases). The germline V gene encodes CDR1 LGHDT and CDR2 YNNKEL (reference sequence). Trimming took off 6 bases at V and 10 bases at J, with 21 bases between the two ends. There are 14 residues in the CDR3. The CDR3 loop is CASSPGQLDSTYTF. The DNA of the CDR3 is TGTGCCAGCAGTCCCGGCCAACTCGACAGTACCTACACCTTC.

This chain links TRBV27 with TRBJ2-1, with 8 nucleotides matching TRBD2. This CDR3 is built from 16 residues. Germline CDR1 reads MNHEY; CDR2 reads SMNVEV (reference sequence). J gave up 1 base and V 5 bases, and 7 bases lay outside the gene matches. CDR3 sequence: CASSAPTSVSYNEQFF. The CDR3, as DNA: TGTGCCAGCAGTGCCCCGACTAGCGTATCCTACAATGAGCAGTTCTTC.

This clonotype was seen repeatedly, ten times or more. The chain combines TRBV20-1 with TRBJ2-2, with TRBD2 matching over 7 bases. The germline V gene encodes CDR1 DFQATT and CDR2 SNEGSKA (reference sequence). J lost 0 bases, V lost 6 bases, and 7 bases had no gene match. This CDR3 has 15 amino acids. The CDR3 nucleotides read TGCAGTGCCGAAGGCCTAGCGGCGAACACCGGGGAGCTGTTTTTT. Its protein is CSAEGLAANTGELFF.

This clonotype was counted ten times or more. This chain joins TRBV20-1 and TRBJ1-1; D call uncertain. Germline CDR1 reads DFQATT; CDR2 reads SNEGSKA (reference sequence). The CDR3 loop spans 12 amino acids. V gave up 7 bases and J gave up 8 bases, with 17 bases separating them. The CDR3 DNA reads TGCAGTGTTACCGTGGCAAAGGCAGAAGCTTTCTTT. Translated, it gives CSVTVAKAEAFF.

This clonotype was seen at least ten times. The rearrangement links TRBV20-1 to TRBJ2-1; 9 bases are a match to TRBD2. V dropped 0 bases and J dropped 5; count of bases not matched to a gene: 8. This CDR3 has 16 amino acids. Germline V gene sequence: CDR1 DFQATT, CDR2 SNEGSKA (reference sequence). The CDR3 DNA sequence: TGCAGTGCTAGAGACTACGGGACTAGCAAGAACAATGAGCAGTTCTTC. This sequence encodes CSARDYGTSKNNEQFF.

In its sample, this clonotype was seen many times. V and J are TRBV7-2 and TRBJ2-1, with D perhaps TRBD2 (5 bases). The CDR3 sequence is 14 residues long. V was trimmed by 5 bases and J by 3 bases, leaving 11 bases between them. CDR1 SGHTA and CDR2 FQGNSA come from the germline V gene. The CDR3 sequence is CASSHTRGYNEQFF. The DNA of the CDR3 is TGTGCCAGCAGCCATACTAGAGGCTACAATGAGCAGTTCTTC.

The rearrangement joins TRBV29-1 to TRBJ1-1, with D possibly matching TRBD1 (5 bases). Per the germline V gene, CDR1 is SQVTM and CDR2 is ANQGSEA. V lost 4 bases, J lost 1 base, and 10 bases lay in between. The CDR3 sequence is 13 residues long. The CDR3 nucleotides read TGCAGCGTTGTCGGACAAGAGAACACTGAAGCTTTCTTT. The encoded protein is CSVVGQENTEAFF.

This clonotype was observed at least ten times. V is TRBV6-5 and J is TRBJ1-2; D is undetermined. V gave up 0 bases and J gave up 2 bases, with 10 bases separating them. Germline V gene data show CDR1 as MNHEY and CDR2 as SVGAGI. The CDR3 covers 15 residues. In nucleotides, the CDR3 is TGTGCCAGCAGTTACTCTCCCGGGTCAAACTATGGCTACACCTTC. It specifies CASSYSPGSNYGYTF.

CDR3 sequence reads: CASSTPAKNIQYF. CDR3 nucleotide sequence: TGTGCCAGTAGTACCCCAGCCAAAAACATTCAGTACTTC. The chain is built from TRBV19 and TRBJ2-4; no firm D call. Trimming took off 4 bases at V and 0 bases at J, with 4 bases between the two ends. The CDR3 contains 13 residues. In germline, CDR1 is LNHDA, CDR2 SQIVND (reference sequence). Using reference TRBV19 and TRBJ2-4 for the parts outside the CDR3, the full variable domain is DGGITQSPKYLFRKEGQNVTLSCEQNLNHDAMYWYRQDPGQGLRLIYYSQIVNDFQKGDIAEGYSVSREKKESFPLTVTSAQKNPTAFYLCASSTPAKNIQYFGAGTRLSVL.

This clonotype was seen ten or more times. This chain uses TRBV28 with TRBJ1-1, with D perhaps TRBD1 (6 bases). Germline V CDR1 and CDR2: MDHEN, SYDVKM. Trimming pared 6 bases from V and 2 bases from J, leaving 19 bases between. The CDR3 length is 16 residues. The CDR3 sequence is CASSPEMGTYNTEAFF. CDR3 sequence (DNA): TGTGCCAGCAGCCCTGAAATGGGGACATATAACACTGAAGCTTTCTTT.

This clonotype turned up a few times. The chain recombines TRBV12-3 or TRBV12-4 with TRBJ2-1, with TRBD2 as a possible D gene (6 bases). V was cut by 8 bases and J by 3 bases, with 14 bases left in between. The CDR3 sequence is 14 residues long. The CDR3: CASAGSGGYNEQFF. CDR3 DNA: TGTGCCAGCGCCGGTAGCGGAGGCTACAATGAGCAGTTCTTC.